One T cell receptor (beta chain) is described in this entry. The data were obtained in a study of T cell responses to AZD1222 COVID-19 vaccine. Trimming stripped 2 bases from V and 5 bases from J, with 7 bases between. CDR1 is SGHAT and CDR2 is FQNNGV in the germline V gene. The CDR3 has 12 residues. Only in-frame clones appear in the TCRdb table, and some are missing; sequencing was by immunoSEQ multiplex PCR. The sample holds 70,000 to 95,000 clones, around 93% seen once. The V and J genes are TRBV11-2 and TRBJ2-7; D remains ambiguous. The TCR comes from an adult who received the AZD1222 COVID-19 vaccine. The material was peripheral blood, obtained 28 days after the second AZD1222 dose. DNA for the CDR3: TGTGCCAGCAGCTTAAATAGAGACGAGCAGTACTTC. It encodes CASSLNRDEQYF.